This T cell receptor (beta chain) appears in the sequencing data of a study of Ad26.COV2.S vaccination and SARS-CoV-2 variants. The treatment is: around 19 received Ad26.COV2.S at low or high dose, single or two shots; about 5 received placebo; per-sample allocation not given. Collection of the samples took place on day 63 after the first injection of vaccine or placebo. Sequenced by immunoSEQ multiplex PCR; TCRdb stores in-frame clones only, minus some. The table has about 350,000 clones, 70% to 90% seen once. Trimming cost V 7 bases and J 8 bases; bases outside gene matches: 8. Germline lookup yields CDR1 SGDLS and CDR2 YYNGEE. This CDR3 has 14 amino acids.

The specimen was peripheral blood, collected in a trial of Ad26.COV2.S vaccine versus placebo. The V call is TRBV9, the J call TRBJ2-1; the match to TRBD2 covers 11 bases. This clonotype originated in a person aged 18-65 years who received the Ad26.COV2.S COVID-19 vaccine or a placebo. The CDR3, as DNA: TGTGCCAGCGGCACACTAGCGGGGGAGGATGAGCAGTTCTTC. Translating gives CASGTLAGEDEQFF.